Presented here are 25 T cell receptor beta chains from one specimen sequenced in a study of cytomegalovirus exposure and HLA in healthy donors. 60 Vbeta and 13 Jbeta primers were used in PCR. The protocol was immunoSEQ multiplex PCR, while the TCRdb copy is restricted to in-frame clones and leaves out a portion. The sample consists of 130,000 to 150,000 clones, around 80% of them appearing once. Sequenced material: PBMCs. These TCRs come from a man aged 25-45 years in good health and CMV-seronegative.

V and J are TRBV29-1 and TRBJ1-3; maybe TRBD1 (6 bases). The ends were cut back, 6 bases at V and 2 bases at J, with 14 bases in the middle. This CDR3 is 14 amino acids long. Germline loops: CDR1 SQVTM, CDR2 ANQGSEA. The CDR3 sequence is CSVQGGGTGNTIYF. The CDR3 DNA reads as TGCAGCGTCCAAGGGGGGGGAACTGGAAACACCATATATTTT.

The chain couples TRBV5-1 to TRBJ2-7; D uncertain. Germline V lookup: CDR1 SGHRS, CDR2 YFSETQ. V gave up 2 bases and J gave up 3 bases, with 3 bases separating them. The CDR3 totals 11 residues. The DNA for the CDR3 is TGCGCCAGCAGCTTTAACTACGAGCAGTACTTC. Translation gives CASSFNYEQYF.

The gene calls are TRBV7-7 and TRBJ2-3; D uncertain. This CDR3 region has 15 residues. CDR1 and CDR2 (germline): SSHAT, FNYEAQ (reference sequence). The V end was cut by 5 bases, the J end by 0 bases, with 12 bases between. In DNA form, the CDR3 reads TGTGCCAGCAGCCGCGGCTTCGGGAGCACAGATACGCAGTATTTT. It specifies CASSRGFGSTDTQYF.

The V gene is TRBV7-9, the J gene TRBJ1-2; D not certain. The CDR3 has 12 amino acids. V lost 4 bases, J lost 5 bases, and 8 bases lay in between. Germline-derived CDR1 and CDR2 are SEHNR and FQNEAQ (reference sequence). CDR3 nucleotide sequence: TGTGCCAGCAGCTCAGATGCATATGGCTACACCTTC. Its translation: CASSSDAYGYTF.

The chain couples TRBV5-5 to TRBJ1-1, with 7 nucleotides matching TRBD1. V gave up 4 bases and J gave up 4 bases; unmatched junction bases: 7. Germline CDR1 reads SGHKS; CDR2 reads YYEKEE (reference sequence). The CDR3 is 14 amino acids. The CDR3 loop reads CASSATGLSTEAFF. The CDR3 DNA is TGTGCCAGCAGCGCGACAGGGCTGAGCACTGAAGCTTTCTTT.

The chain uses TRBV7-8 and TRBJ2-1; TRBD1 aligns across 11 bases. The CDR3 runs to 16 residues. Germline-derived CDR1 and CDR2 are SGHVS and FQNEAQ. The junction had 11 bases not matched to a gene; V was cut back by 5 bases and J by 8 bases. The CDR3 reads CASSQAGTGGNYEQFF. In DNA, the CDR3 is TGTGCCAGCAGCCAAGCCGGGACAGGGGGTAACTATGAGCAGTTCTTC.

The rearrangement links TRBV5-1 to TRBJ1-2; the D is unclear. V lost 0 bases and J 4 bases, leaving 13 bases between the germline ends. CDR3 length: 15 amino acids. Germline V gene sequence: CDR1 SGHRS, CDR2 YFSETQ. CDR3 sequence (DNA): TGCGCCAGCAGCTTGGACCCGGGATCCCCCTATGGCTACACCTTC. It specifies CASSLDPGSPYGYTF.

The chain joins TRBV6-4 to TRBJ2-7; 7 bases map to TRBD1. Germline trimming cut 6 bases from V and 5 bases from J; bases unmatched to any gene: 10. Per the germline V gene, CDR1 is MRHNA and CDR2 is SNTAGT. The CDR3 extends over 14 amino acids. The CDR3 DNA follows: TGTGCCAGCAGGGGACAGAGCATATCACACGAGCAGTACTTC. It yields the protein CASRGQSISHEQYF.

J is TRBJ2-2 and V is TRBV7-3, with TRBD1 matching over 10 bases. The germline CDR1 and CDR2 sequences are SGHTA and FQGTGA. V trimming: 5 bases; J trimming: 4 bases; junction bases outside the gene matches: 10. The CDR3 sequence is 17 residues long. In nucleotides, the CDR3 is TGTGCCAGCAGCCCGGACCTCAGACAGGGGGCCACCGGGGAGCTGTTTTTT. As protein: CASSPDLRQGATGELFF.

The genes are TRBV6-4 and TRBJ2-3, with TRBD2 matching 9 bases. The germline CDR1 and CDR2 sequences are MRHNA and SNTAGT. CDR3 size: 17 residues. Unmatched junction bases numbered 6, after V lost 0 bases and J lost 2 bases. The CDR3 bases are TGTGCCAGCAGTGACTCGACTAGCGGAGGGAACACAGATACGCAGTATTTT. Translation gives CASSDSTSGGNTDTQYF.

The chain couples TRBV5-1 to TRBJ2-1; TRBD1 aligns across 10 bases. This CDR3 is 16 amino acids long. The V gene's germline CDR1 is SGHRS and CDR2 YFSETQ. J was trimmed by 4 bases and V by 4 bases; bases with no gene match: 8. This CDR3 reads CASSLRQGAAYNEQFF. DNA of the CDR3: TGCGCCAGCAGCCTTCGACAGGGGGCGGCGTACAATGAGCAGTTCTTC.

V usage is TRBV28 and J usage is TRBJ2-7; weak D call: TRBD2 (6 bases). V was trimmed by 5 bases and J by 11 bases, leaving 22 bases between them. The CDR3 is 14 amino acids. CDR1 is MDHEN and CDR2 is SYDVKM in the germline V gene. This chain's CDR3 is CASSVAGSKTGEYF. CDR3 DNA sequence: TGTGCCAGCAGTGTCGCAGGGTCCAAAACGGGAGAGTACTTC.

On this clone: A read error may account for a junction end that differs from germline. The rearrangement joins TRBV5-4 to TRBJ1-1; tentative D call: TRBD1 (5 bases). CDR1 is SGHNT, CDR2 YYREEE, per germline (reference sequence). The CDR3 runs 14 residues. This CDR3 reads CTSSQGGPGNAAFF. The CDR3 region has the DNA TGTACCAGCAGCCAGGGAGGACCGGGGAACGCGGCTTTCTTT.

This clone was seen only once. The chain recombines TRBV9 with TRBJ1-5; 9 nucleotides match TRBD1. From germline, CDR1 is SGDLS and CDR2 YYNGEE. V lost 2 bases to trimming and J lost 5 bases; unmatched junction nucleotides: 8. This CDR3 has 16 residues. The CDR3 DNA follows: TGTGCCAGCAGCGTGGTGCTAGGACAGGGGTATCAGCCCCAGCATTTT. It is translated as CASSVVLGQGYQPQHF.

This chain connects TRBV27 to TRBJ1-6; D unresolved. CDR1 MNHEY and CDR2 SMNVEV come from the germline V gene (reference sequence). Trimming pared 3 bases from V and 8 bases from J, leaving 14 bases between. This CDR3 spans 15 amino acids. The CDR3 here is CASSFEYTYDSPLHF. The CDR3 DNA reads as TGTGCCAGCAGTTTTGAGTATACGTACGATTCACCCCTCCACTTT.

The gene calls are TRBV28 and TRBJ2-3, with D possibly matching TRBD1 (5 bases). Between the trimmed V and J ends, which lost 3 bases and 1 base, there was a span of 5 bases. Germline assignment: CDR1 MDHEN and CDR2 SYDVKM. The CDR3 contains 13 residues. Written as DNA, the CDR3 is TGTGCCAGCAGTTTCAGGGGCACAGATACGCAGTATTTT. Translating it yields CASSFRGTDTQYF. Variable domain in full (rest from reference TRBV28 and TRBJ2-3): DVKVTQSSRYLVKRTGEKVFLECVQDMDHENMFWYRQDPGLGLRLIYFSYDVKMKEKGDIPEGYSVSREKKERFSLILESASTNQTSMYLCASSFRGTDTQYFGPGTRLTVL.

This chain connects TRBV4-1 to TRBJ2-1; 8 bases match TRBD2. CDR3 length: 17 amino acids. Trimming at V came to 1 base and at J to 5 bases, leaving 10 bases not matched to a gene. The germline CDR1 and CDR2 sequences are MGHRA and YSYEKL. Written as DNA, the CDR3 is TGCGCCAGCAGCCAAGGCCCCGGGGGGGATGAGAACAATGAGCAGTTCTTC. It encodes CASSQGPGGDENNEQFF.

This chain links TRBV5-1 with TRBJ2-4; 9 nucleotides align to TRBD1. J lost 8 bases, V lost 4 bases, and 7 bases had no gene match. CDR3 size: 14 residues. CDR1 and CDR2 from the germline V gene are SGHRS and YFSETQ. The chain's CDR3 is CASSGGQGADIQYF. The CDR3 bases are TGCGCCAGCAGCGGGGGACAGGGTGCGGACATTCAGTACTTC.

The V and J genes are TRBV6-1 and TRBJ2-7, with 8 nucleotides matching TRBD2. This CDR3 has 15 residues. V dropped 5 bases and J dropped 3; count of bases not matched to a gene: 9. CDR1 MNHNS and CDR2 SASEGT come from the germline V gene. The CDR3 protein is CASSPPGRADYEQYF. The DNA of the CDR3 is TGTGCCAGCAGTCCACCCGGGAGGGCGGACTACGAGCAGTACTTC.

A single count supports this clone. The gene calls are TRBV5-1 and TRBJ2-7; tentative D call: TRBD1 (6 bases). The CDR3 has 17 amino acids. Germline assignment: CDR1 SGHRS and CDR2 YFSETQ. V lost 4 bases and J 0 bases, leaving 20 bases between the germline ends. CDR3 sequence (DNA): TGCGCCAGCAGCCCCATAGGGGGAGTCCAAAGCTCCTACGAGCAGTACTTC. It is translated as CASSPIGGVQSSYEQYF. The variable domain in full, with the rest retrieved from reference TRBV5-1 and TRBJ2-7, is KAGVTQTPRYLIKTRGQQVTLSCSPISGHRSVSWYQQTPGQGLQFLFEYFSETQRNKGNFPGRFSGRQFSNSRSEMNVSTLELGDSALYLCASSPIGGVQSSYEQYFGPGTRLTVT.

CDR3 nucleotide sequence: TGTGCCATCCAAACAGCGGTGAACACTGAAGCTTTCTTT. The encoded protein is CAIQTAVNTEAFF. The chain carries TRBV10-3 and TRBJ1-1; D not resolved. V gave up 8 bases and J gave up 0 bases, with 10 bases separating them. There are 13 residues in the CDR3. The germline V gene has CDR1 ENHRY and CDR2 SYGVKD.

The CDR3 reads CASSLGQSTYEQYF. CDR3 coding DNA: TGTGCCAGCAGCCTAGGACAGTCTACCTACGAGCAGTACTTC. The V call is TRBV5-6, the J call TRBJ2-7; D might be TRBD1 (6 bases). Germline V gene data show CDR1 as SGHDT and CDR2 as YYEEEE. V was shortened by 4 bases and J by 2 bases, with 13 bases between the two germline ends. This CDR3 region has 14 residues.

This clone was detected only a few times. For the CDR3, the DNA is TGCGCCAGCAGCTTGGCCGAGCGGGGGCGCACAGATACGCAGTATTTT. Translated, it gives CASSLAERGRTDTQYF. The genes are TRBV5-1 and TRBJ2-3; the match to TRBD2 covers 8 bases. The CDR3 runs to 16 residues. With V trimmed by 0 bases and J by 1 base, 4 bases remained unmatched. CDR1 is SGHRS and CDR2 is YFSETQ in the germline V gene.

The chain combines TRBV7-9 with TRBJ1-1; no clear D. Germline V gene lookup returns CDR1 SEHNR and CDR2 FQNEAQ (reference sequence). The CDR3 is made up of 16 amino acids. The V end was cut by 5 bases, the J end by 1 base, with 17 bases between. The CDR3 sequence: CASSPRIVIQNTEAFF. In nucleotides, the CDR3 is TGTGCCAGCAGCCCGAGGATTGTTATTCAGAACACTGAAGCTTTCTTT. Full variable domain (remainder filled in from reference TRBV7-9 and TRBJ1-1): DTGVSQNPRHKITKRGQNVTFRCDPISEHNRLYWYRQTLGQGPEFLTYFQNEAQLEKSRLLSDRFSAERPKGSFSTLEIQRTEQGDSAMYLCASSPRIVIQNTEAFFGQGTRLTVV.

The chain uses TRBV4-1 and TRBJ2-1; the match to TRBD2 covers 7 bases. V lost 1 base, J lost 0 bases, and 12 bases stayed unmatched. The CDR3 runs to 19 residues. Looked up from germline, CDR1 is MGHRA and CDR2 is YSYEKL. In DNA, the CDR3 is TGCGCCAGCAGCCAAGTGGGGAGGGGTGGGCCTAGCTCCTACAATGAGCAGTTCTTC. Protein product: CASSQVGRGGPSSYNEQFF.